Below, 5 T cell receptor beta chains from the same sample are listed, as sequenced in a study of blood T cell repertoires in COVID-19 (dated by TCRdb to the early 2020s). Library prep was done by the immunoSEQ multiplex PCR assay. Drawn from immuneACCESS, this table holds only the in-frame rearrangements with V and J called that TCRdb kept. Clones are partly lost; checked studies trace under half to an unresolved V gene and leave the rest unexplained. The sample data list about 400,000 clones, and roughly 87% of these were observed just once. Approximately 3.1% of the sample goes to the ten largest clones. The sample taken for sequencing was PBMCs or T cells enriched from blood (not recorded which). The receptors were sampled from a woman in her 30s who had recovered from COVID-19.

The chain employs TRBV28 and TRBJ2-1; no clear D gene. In germline, CDR1 is MDHEN, CDR2 SYDVKM. The CDR3 loop spans 15 amino acids. Trimming left V 6 bases short and J 7 bases short, with 19 bases between. Here the CDR3 reads CASSIYLTSRNEQFF. The CDR3 region has the DNA TGTGCCAGCAGCATCTACCTGACAAGCAGGAATGAGCAGTTCTTC.

This chain connects TRBV19 to TRBJ2-7, with D tentatively TRBD2 (5 bases). The V gene's germline CDR1 is LNHDA and CDR2 SQIVND (reference sequence). This CDR3 is built from 14 residues. V was trimmed by 3 bases and J by 5 bases, leaving 14 bases between them. CDR3 in DNA: TGTGCCAGTAGTATCGAGGGAATAGAGGACGAGCAGTACTTC. This translates into CASSIEGIEDEQYF.

This clone was counted once. The CDR3 nucleotides are TGTGCCAGCAGTCCAAAGGGACAGGGGGGGAATTCACCCCTCCACTTT. Protein sequence: CASSPKGQGGNSPLHF. This chain connects TRBV27 to TRBJ1-6; TRBD1 aligns across 11 bases. V shed 5 bases, J shed 7 bases, and the junction held 7 bases outside the gene matches. This CDR3 comprises 16 residues. Germline CDR1 reads MNHEY; CDR2 reads SMNVEV (reference sequence).

The DNA of the CDR3 is TGTGCCAGCAGAGACAGGGTCCCCCTTAACTATGGCTACACCTTC. This sequence encodes CASRDRVPLNYGYTF. The V gene is TRBV2, the J gene TRBJ1-2; 7 nucleotides align to TRBD1. This CDR3 region has 15 residues. Trimming cost V 6 bases and J 1 base; bases outside gene matches: 8. Per germline, CDR1 SNHLY and CDR2 FYNNEI.

This clone was observed a few times. This rearrangement joins TRBV7-9 to TRBJ2-5; a possible D gene is TRBD1 (6 bases). Trimming pared 0 bases from V and 3 bases from J, leaving 8 bases between. Germline lookup yields CDR1 SEHNR and CDR2 FQNEAQ (reference sequence). The CDR3 is made up of 14 amino acids. The CDR3: CASSLAGGEETQYF. For the CDR3, the DNA is TGTGCCAGCAGCTTAGCAGGGGGAGAAGAGACCCAGTACTTC.